Listed here are 23 T cell receptor beta chains from one sample, sequenced in a study of T cell responses to AZD1222 COVID-19 vaccine. The repertoire was sequenced with immunoSEQ multiplex PCR; TCRdb's copy has only in-frame clones and lacks some. The sample lists about 140,000 clones; 80% to 95% were seen once. Sequencing was performed on peripheral blood, taken 28 days after the second AZD1222 dose. All receptors come from an adult who received the AZD1222 COVID-19 vaccine.

The genes are TRBV7-3 and TRBJ2-2; TRBD2 might be the D (5 bases). Germline V gives CDR1 SGHTA, CDR2 FQGTGA. Trimming took off 5 bases at V and 2 bases at J, with 18 bases between the two ends. The CDR3 loop spans 17 amino acids. CDR3 coding DNA: TGTGCCAGCAGCCCTAAAGGTCGACTAACTAACACCGGGGAGCTGTTTTTT. As protein: CASSPKGRLTNTGELFF.

The chain has TRBV29-1 and TRBJ1-2; no clear D gene. The CDR3 has 14 amino acids. V was pared by 1 base and J by 0 bases, with 9 bases between. Per the germline V gene, CDR1 is SQVTM and CDR2 is ANQGSEA. CDR3 in amino acids: CSVEGGQTNYGYTF. The CDR3 bases are TGCAGCGTTGAAGGTGGGCAAACTAACTATGGCTACACCTTC. The full variable domain, rest sourced from reference TRBV29-1 and TRBJ1-2, is SAVISQKPSRDICQRGTSLTIQCQVDSQVTMMFWYRQQPGQSLTLIATANQGSEATYESGFVIDKFPISRPNLTFSTLTVSNMSPEDSSIYLCSVEGGQTNYGYTFGSGTRLTVV.

The chain links TRBV14 to TRBJ2-7; TRBD1 agrees at 9 bases. J was trimmed by 1 base and V by 4 bases; bases with no gene match: 11. CDR1 is SGHDN, CDR2 FVKESK, per germline. This CDR3 contains 17 residues. The CDR3 DNA follows: TGTGCCAGCAGCCGCCGAATAGGACAGGGGCGATCCTACGAGCAGTACTTC. Translated, it gives CASSRRIGQGRSYEQYF.

The chain uses TRBV21-1 and TRBJ2-2; the D call in the table, TRBD1, was not verified against the DNA. TRBV21-1 is deemed a pseudogene. This CDR3 spans 15 amino acids. CDR3 DNA: TGTGCCGATAGAACAGGGTTTCACAACACCGGGGAGCTGTTTTTT. It yields the protein CADRTGFHNTGELFF.

This rearrangement joins TRBV19 to TRBJ2-6; D unclear. CDR1 is LNHDA and CDR2 is SQIVND in the germline V gene (reference sequence). The V end lost 7 bases, the J end lost 0 bases, and 7 bases lay between the germline ends. This CDR3 has 14 amino acids. CDR3 nucleotide sequence: TGTGCCAGTACTAGTATCTCTGGGGCCAACGTCCTGACTTTC. The encoded protein is CASTSISGANVLTF.

This clone has just one count. J is TRBJ1-4 and V is TRBV19, with 8 bases that match TRBD1. The CDR3 spans 15 residues. Germline V gene lookup returns CDR1 LNHDA and CDR2 SQIVND (reference sequence). V lost 2 bases, J lost 5 bases, and 4 bases stayed unmatched. The CDR3 nucleotides read TGTGCCAGTAGTATAAGCCGACAGGGGAATGAAAAACTGTTTTTT. Protein: CASSISRQGNEKLFF.

The J gene is TRBJ1-5, the V gene TRBV29-1; TRBD1 is a possible D gene (6 bases). The V and J ends lost 6 bases and 0 bases respectively, with 18 bases between them. The V gene's germline CDR1 is SQVTM and CDR2 ANQGSEA. The CDR3 totals 16 residues. CDR3: CSVGNTGPDSNQPQHF. The CDR3 DNA follows: TGCAGCGTGGGAAATACAGGGCCCGATAGCAATCAGCCCCAGCATTTT.

The rearrangement joins TRBV25-1 to TRBJ1-1, with unresolved D. Trimming shortened V by 8 bases and J by 1 base, and 14 bases separated the two germline ends. Germline V gene lookup returns CDR1 MGHDK and CDR2 SYGVNS. The CDR3 has 14 residues. This CDR3 is CASDPGRSNTEAFF. Written as DNA, the CDR3 is TGTGCCAGCGACCCCGGTAGATCGAACACTGAAGCTTTCTTT.

This clone was detected only once. V is TRBV7-6 and J is TRBJ1-2; perhaps TRBD1 as D (6 bases). The CDR3 runs to 17 residues. CDR1 is SGHVS and CDR2 is FNYEAQ in the germline V gene. V gave up 0 bases and J gave up 3 bases, with 17 bases separating them. The CDR3 DNA reads as TGTGCCAGCAGCTTAGCGTTAGGGGGGAGCCTTGACTATGGCTACACCTTC. Residues: CASSLALGGSLDYGYTF.

V is TRBV4-1 and J is TRBJ1-1; possibly TRBD1 for D (6 bases). The ends were cut back, 6 bases at V and 1 base at J, with 12 bases in the middle. The germline gives CDR1 MGHRA, CDR2 YSYEKL. The CDR3 sequence is 14 residues long. The CDR3, as DNA: TGCGCCAGCAGACCGGAACAGGGGAACACTGAAGCTTTCTTT. Translating gives CASRPEQGNTEAFF.

The chain recombines TRBV2 with TRBJ1-4; TRBD1 matches 10 bases. Germline values: CDR1 SNHLY, CDR2 FYNNEI. The CDR3 length is 14 residues. The junction had 5 bases not matched to a gene; V was cut back by 6 bases and J by 7 bases. The DNA of the CDR3 is TGTGCCAGCAGAGACAGGGGGCGTGGTGAAAAACTGTTTTTT. Translating it yields CASRDRGRGEKLFF.

V gene TRBV29-1 combines with J gene TRBJ1-1, with TRBD1 as a possible D gene (5 bases). This CDR3 is built from 13 residues. Germline CDR1 is SQVTM and CDR2 is ANQGSEA. V lost 4 bases and J 1 base, leaving 10 bases between the germline ends. CDR3 DNA: TGCAGCGTTGTGCGACAGCAGAACACTGAAGCTTTCTTT. It codes for CSVVRQQNTEAFF.

The genes are TRBV7-2 and TRBJ2-3; the D gene is possibly TRBD2 (6 bases). Germline V gene lookup returns CDR1 SGHTA and CDR2 FQGNSA. This CDR3 has 16 amino acids. The V end was cut by 4 bases, the J end by 2 bases, with 16 bases between. The CDR3 protein is CASSSWAGLITDTQYF. In DNA form, the CDR3 reads TGTGCCAGCAGCTCTTGGGCGGGACTCATCACAGATACGCAGTATTTT.

The V gene is TRBV27, the J gene TRBJ1-6; D gene unclear. Per the germline V gene, CDR1 is MNHEY and CDR2 is SMNVEV (reference sequence). The CDR3 sequence is 15 residues long. V gave up 2 bases and J gave up 9 bases, with 14 bases separating them. The CDR3 protein is CASSLIWPIGSPLHF. In nucleotides, the CDR3 is TGTGCCAGCAGTTTAATATGGCCTATTGGTTCACCCCTCCACTTT.

The CDR3 bases are TGTGCCAGCAGCTTAGCTCTGGGTAACACTGAAGCTTTCTTT. This gives the protein CASSLALGNTEAFF. The chain joins TRBV7-9 to TRBJ1-1; D is uncertain. This CDR3 comprises 14 residues. Deletions cut 0 bases from V and 2 bases from J, with 7 bases between. Germline values: CDR1 SEHNR, CDR2 FQNEAQ (reference sequence).

The DNA of the CDR3 is TGCGCCAGCAGCTTCCAGGCAAAACAAGAGACCCAGTACTTC. Its protein product is CASSFQAKQETQYF. The chain has TRBV5-1 and TRBJ2-5; D is uncertain. V shed 2 bases and J shed 2 bases, with 10 bases lying between them. Germline lookup yields CDR1 SGHRS and CDR2 YFSETQ. This CDR3 is built from 14 residues.

This sequence joins TRBV4-1 and TRBJ2-7, with D possibly being TRBD2 (5 bases). The germline V gene encodes CDR1 MGHRA and CDR2 YSYEKL. The ends were cut back, 1 base at V and 2 bases at J, with 9 bases in the middle. This CDR3 is built from 14 residues. The CDR3 region has the DNA TGCGCCAGCAGCCAAGTCGCGGGTCCCTACGAGCAGTACTTC. Its protein is CASSQVAGPYEQYF.

V is TRBV4-2 and J is TRBJ1-3; TRBD1 agrees at 7 bases. CDR3 length: 14 residues. Germline V gene lookup returns CDR1 LGHNA and CDR2 YNFKEQ. V shed 3 bases, J shed 12 bases, and the junction held 11 bases outside the gene matches. CDR3 DNA: TGTGCCAGCAGCCAGGCTCCCGGGGACAGTTTCATATATTTT. Translating it yields CASSQAPGDSFIYF.

The V call is TRBV9, the J call TRBJ2-3; D unclear. V lost 0 bases to trimming and J lost 5 bases, with 16 bases between them. Germline values: CDR1 SGDLS, CDR2 YYNGEE. The CDR3 loop spans 16 amino acids. CDR3 DNA: TGTGCCAGCAGCGTAGAGGTGGGAACCCTGGGAGATACGCAGTATTTT. Translation gives CASSVEVGTLGDTQYF.

The chain couples TRBV2 to TRBJ2-1; tentative D call: TRBD2 (5 bases). Germline lookup yields CDR1 SNHLY and CDR2 FYNNEI. Trimming left V 4 bases short and J 3 bases short, with 13 bases between. The CDR3 sequence is 15 residues long. CDR3 coding DNA: TGTGCCAGCAGTGCCGGGCGGGCAGACTACAATGAGCAGTTCTTC. Amino acid sequence: CASSAGRADYNEQFF.

This sequence joins TRBV27 and TRBJ2-7; the D gene is possibly TRBD1 (6 bases). CDR3 length: 13 amino acids. CDR1 and CDR2 (germline): MNHEY, SMNVEV (reference sequence). V lost 1 base, J lost 4 bases, and 8 bases lay in between. The CDR3 here is CASSLYRGYEQYF. In nucleotides, the CDR3 is TGTGCCAGCAGTTTATATAGGGGGTACGAGCAGTACTTC.

The J gene is TRBJ1-6, the V gene TRBV12-5, with D maybe TRBD1 (5 bases). Per germline, CDR1 LGHNT and CDR2 FRNRAP. The V and J ends lost 6 bases and 10 bases respectively, with 16 bases between them. The CDR3 is 14 amino acids. CDR3 loop: CASGLKGKGSPLHF. Here the CDR3 DNA reads TGTGCTAGTGGCCTGAAGGGGAAAGGATCACCCCTCCACTTT.

The chain uses TRBV4-2 and TRBJ1-2; 10 bases are a match to TRBD1. CDR1 and CDR2 from the germline V gene are LGHNA and YNFKEQ. Trimming cost V 0 bases and J 4 bases; bases outside gene matches: 5. There are 16 residues in the CDR3. The CDR3 loop is CASSQDRDRGSYGYTF. DNA of the CDR3: TGTGCCAGCAGCCAAGACCGGGACAGGGGAAGCTATGGCTACACCTTC.